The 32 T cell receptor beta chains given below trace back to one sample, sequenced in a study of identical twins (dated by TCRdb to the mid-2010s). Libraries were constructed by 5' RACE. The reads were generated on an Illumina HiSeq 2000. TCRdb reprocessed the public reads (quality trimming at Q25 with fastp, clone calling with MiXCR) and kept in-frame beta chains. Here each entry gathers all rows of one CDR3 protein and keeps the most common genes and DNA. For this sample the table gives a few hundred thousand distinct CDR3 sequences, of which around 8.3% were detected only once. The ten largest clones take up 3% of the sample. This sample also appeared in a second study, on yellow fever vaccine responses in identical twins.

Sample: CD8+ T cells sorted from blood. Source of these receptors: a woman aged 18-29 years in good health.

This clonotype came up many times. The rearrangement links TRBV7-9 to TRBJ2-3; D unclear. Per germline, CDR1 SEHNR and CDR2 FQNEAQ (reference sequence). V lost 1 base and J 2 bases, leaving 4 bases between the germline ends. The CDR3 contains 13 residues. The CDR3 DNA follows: TGTGCCAGCAGCTTAGTTAACACAGATACGCAGTATTTT. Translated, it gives CASSLVNTDTQYF. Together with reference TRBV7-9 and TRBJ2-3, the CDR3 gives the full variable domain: DTGVSQNPRHKITKRGQNVTFRCDPISEHNRLYWYRQTLGQGPEFLTYFQNEAQLEKSRLLSDRFSAERPKGSFSTLEIQRTEQGDSAMYLCASSLVNTDTQYFGPGTRLTVL.

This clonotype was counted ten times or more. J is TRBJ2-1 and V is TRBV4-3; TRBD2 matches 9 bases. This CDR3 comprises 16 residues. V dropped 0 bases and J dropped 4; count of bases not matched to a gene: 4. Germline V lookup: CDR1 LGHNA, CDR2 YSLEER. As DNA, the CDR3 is TGCGCCAGCAGCCAAGATCGAGCGGGAGGATACAATGAGCAGTTCTTC. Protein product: CASSQDRAGGYNEQFF.

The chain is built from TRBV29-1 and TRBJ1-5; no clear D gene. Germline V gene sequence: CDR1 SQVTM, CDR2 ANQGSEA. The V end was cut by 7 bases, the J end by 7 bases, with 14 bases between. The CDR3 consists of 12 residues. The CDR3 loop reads CSARGAGQPQHF. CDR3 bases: TGCAGCGCCCGTGGAGCCGGGCAGCCCCAGCATTTT.

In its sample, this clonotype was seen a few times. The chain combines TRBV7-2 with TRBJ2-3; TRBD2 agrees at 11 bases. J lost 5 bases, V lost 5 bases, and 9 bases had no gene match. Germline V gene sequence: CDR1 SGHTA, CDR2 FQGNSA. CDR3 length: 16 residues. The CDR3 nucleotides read TGTGCCAGCAGCCACCGACTAGCGGGAAGGGAAGATACGCAGTATTTT. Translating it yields CASSHRLAGREDTQYF.

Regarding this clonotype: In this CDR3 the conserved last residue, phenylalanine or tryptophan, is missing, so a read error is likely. The chain's CDR3 is CASSLTGELFS. Here the CDR3 DNA reads TGTGCCAGCAGTTTAACCGGGGAGCTGTTTTCT. The gene calls are TRBV28 and TRBJ2-2; D is unresolved. Germline CDR1 and CDR2: MDHEN and SYDVKM. Trimming left V 2 bases short and J 5 bases short, with 0 bases between. The CDR3 contains 11 residues.

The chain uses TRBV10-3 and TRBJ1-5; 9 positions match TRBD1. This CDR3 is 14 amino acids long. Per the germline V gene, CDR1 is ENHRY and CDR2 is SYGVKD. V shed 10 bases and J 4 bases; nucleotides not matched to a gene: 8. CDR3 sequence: CANGRDRDNQPQHF. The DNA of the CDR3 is TGTGCCAATGGCCGGGACAGGGATAATCAGCCCCAGCATTTT.

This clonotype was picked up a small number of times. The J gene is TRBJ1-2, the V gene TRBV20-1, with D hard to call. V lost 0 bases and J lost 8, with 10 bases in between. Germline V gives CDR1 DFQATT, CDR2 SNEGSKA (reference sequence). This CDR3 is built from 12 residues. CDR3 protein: CSARDWVGGYTF. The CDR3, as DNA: TGCAGTGCTAGAGATTGGGTAGGCGGCTACACCTTC.

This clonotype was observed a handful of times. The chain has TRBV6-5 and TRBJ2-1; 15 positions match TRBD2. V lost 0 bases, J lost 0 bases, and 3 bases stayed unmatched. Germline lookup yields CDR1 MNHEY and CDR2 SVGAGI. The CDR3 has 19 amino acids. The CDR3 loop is CASSYSGTSGGNSYNEQFF. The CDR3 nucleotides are TGTGCCAGCAGTTACTCCGGGACTAGCGGGGGGAACTCCTACAATGAGCAGTTCTTC.

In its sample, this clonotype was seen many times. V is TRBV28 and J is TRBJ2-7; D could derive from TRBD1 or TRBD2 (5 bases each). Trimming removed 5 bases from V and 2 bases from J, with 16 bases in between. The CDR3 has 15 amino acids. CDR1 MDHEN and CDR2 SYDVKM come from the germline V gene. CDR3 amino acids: CASSPSRGAAYEQYF. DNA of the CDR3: TGTGCCAGCAGTCCCTCGAGGGGAGCGGCCTACGAGCAGTACTTC.

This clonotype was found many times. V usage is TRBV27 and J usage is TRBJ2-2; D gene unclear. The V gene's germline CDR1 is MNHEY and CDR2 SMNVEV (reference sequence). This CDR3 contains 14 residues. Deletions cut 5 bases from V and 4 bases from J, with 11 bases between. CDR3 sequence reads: CASSPDNPTGELFF. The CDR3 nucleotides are TGTGCCAGCAGTCCTGACAACCCCACCGGGGAGCTGTTTTTT.

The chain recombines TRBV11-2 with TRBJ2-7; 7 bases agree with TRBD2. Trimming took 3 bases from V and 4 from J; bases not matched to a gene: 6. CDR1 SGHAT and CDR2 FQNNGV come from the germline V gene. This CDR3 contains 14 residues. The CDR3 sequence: CASSFGDYGYEQYF. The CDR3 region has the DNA TGTGCCAGCAGCTTTGGGGACTACGGTTACGAGCAGTACTTC. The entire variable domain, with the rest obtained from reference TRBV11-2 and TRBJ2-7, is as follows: EAGVAQSPRYKIIEKRQSVAFWCNPISGHATLYWYQQILGQGPKLLIQFQNNGVVDDSQLPKDRFSAERLKGVDSTLKIQPAKLEDSAVYLCASSFGDYGYEQYFGPGTRLTVT.

CDR3 amino acids: CASSTRDRNYEQYF. CDR3 in DNA: TGTGCCAGCAGCACCCGGGACAGGAACTACGAGCAGTACTTC. V usage is TRBV7-6 and J usage is TRBJ2-7; 8 bases match TRBD1. The CDR3 extends over 14 amino acids. The germline gives CDR1 SGHVS, CDR2 FNYEAQ. After removal of 5 bases from V and 3 bases from J, the junction contained 6 bases not matched to a gene.

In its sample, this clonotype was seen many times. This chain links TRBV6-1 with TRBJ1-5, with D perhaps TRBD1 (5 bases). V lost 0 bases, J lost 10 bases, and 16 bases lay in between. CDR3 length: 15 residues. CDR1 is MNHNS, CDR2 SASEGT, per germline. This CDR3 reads CASSEAQGSWEPQHF. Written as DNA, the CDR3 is TGTGCCAGCAGTGAAGCGCAGGGTTCCTGGGAACCCCAGCATTTT.

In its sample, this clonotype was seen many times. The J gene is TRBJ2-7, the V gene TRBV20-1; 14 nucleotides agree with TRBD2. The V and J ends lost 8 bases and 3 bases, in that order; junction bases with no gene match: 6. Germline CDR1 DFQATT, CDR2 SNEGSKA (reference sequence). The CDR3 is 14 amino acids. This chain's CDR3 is CSTRLAGGGYEQYF. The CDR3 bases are TGCAGTACGAGACTAGCGGGGGGGGGCTACGAGCAGTACTTC.

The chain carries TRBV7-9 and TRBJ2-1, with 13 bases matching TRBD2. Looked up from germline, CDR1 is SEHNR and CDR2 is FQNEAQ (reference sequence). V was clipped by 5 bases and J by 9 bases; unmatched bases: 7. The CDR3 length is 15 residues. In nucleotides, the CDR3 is TGTGCCAGCAGCAGACTAGCGGGGGGTGACGGTGAGCAGTTCTTC. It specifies CASSRLAGGDGEQFF. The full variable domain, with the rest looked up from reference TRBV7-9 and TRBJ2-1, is DTGVSQNPRHKITKRGQNVTFRCDPISEHNRLYWYRQTLGQGPEFLTYFQNEAQLEKSRLLSDRFSAERPKGSFSTLEIQRTEQGDSAMYLCASSRLAGGDGEQFFGPGTRLTVL.

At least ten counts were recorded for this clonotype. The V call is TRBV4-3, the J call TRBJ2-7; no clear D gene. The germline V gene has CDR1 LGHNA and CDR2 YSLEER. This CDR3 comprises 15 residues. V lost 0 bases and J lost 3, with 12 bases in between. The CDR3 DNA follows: TGCGCCAGCAGCCAAGAGTTTTTGGGCAGCTACGAGCAGTACTTC. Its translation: CASSQEFLGSYEQYF.

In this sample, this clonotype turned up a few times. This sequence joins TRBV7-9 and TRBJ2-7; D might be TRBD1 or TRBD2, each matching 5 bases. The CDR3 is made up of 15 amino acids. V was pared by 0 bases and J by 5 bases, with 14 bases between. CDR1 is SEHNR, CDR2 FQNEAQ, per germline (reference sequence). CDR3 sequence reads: CASSLAGVAWDEQYF. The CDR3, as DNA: TGTGCCAGCAGCTTAGCGGGGGTAGCGTGGGACGAGCAGTACTTC. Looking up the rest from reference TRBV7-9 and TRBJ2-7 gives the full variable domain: DTGVSQNPRHKITKRGQNVTFRCDPISEHNRLYWYRQTLGQGPEFLTYFQNEAQLEKSRLLSDRFSAERPKGSFSTLEIQRTEQGDSAMYLCASSLAGVAWDEQYFGPGTRLTVT.

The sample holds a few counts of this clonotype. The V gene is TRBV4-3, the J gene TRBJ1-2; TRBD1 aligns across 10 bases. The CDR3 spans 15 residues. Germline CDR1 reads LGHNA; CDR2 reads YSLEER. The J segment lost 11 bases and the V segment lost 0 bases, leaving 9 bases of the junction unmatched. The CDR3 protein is CASSQDLVGQGVYTF. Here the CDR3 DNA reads TGCGCCAGCAGCCAAGATCTCGTTGGACAGGGGGTGTACACCTTC.

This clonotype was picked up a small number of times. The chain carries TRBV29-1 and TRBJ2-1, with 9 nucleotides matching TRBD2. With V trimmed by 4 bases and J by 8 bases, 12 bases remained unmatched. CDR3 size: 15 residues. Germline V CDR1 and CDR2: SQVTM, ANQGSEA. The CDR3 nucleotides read TGCAGCGTTGGATTAATTAGCGGGGGTGTCGATGAGCAGTTCTTC. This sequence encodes CSVGLISGGVDEQFF.

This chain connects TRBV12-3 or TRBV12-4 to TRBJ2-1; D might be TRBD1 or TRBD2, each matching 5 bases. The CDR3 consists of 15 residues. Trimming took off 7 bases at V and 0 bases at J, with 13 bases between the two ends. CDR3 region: CASTDSGSSYNEQFF. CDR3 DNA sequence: TGTGCCAGCACCGACAGCGGTAGCTCCTACAATGAGCAGTTCTTC.

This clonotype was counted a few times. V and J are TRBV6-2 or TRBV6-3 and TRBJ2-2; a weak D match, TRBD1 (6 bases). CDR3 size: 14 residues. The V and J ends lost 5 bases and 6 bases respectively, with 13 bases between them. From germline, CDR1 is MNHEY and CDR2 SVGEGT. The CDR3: CASSATGMSGELFF. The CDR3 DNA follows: TGTGCCAGCAGTGCCACAGGGATGTCCGGGGAGCTGTTTTTT.

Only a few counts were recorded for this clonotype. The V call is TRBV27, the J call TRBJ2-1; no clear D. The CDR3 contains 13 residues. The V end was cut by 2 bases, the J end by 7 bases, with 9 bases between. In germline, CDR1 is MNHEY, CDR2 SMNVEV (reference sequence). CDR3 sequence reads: CASSLSPWNEQFF. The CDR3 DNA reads TGTGCCAGCAGTTTAAGCCCATGGAATGAGCAGTTCTTC.

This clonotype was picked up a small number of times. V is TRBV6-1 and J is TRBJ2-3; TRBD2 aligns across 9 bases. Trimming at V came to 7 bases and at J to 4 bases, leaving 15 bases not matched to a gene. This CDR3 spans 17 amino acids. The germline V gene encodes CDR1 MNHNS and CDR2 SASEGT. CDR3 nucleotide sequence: TGTGCCAGCACCACGTTAGTCCAGCGGGAGGTCTCAGATACGCAGTATTTT. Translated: CASTTLVQREVSDTQYF.

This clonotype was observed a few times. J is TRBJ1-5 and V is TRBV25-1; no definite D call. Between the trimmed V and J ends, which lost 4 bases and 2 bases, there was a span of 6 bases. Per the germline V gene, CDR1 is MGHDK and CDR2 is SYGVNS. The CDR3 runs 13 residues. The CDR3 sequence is CASSVSGNQPQHF. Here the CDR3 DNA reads TGTGCCAGCAGTGTATCGGGCAATCAGCCCCAGCATTTT.

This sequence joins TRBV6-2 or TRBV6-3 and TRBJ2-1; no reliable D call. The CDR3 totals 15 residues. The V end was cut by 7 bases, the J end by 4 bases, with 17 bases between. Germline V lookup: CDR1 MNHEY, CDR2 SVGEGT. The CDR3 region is CASINLPSSYNEQFF. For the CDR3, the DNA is TGTGCCAGCATTAACTTACCATCGTCTTACAATGAGCAGTTCTTC.

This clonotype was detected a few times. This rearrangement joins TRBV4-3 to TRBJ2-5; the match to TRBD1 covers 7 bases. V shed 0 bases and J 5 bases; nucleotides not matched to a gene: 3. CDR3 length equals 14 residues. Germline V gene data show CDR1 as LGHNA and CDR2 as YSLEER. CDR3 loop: CASSQEQGWETQYF. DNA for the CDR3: TGCGCCAGCAGCCAAGAACAGGGGTGGGAGACCCAGTACTTC.

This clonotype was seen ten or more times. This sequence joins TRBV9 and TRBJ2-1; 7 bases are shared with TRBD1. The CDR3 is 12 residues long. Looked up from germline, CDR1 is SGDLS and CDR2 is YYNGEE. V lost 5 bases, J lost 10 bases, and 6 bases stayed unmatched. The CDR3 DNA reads TGTGCCAGCAGTGCACAGGGGTGGGAGCAGTTCTTC. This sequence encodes CASSAQGWEQFF.

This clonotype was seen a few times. In DNA, the CDR3 is TGTGCCAGCAGCCCCTCAGCGGGGCCCCAGTACTTC. Translated: CASSPSAGPQYF. This sequence joins TRBV27 and TRBJ2-5; 7 nucleotides align to TRBD2. CDR1 MNHEY and CDR2 SMNVEV come from the germline V gene (reference sequence). J was trimmed by 9 bases and V by 6 bases; bases with no gene match: 7. This CDR3 has 12 amino acids.

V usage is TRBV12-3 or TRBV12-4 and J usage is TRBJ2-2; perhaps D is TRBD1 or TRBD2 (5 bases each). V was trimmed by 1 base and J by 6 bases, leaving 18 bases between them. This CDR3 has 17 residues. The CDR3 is CASSLGPGRRWAGELFF. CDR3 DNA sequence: TGTGCCAGCAGTTTAGGCCCGGGACGGAGGTGGGCCGGGGAGCTGTTTTTT.

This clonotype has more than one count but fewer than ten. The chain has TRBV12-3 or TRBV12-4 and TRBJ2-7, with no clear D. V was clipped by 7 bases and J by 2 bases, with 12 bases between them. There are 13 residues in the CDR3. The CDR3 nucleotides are TGTGCCAGCACTCCCGGGTCTGCCTACGAGCAGTACTTC. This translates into CASTPGSAYEQYF.

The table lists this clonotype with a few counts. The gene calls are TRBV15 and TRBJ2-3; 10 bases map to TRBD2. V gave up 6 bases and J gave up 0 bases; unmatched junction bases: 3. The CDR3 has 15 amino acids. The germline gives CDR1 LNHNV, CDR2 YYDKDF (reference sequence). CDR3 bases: TGTGCCACCAGAGGACTAGCGGTTAGCACAGATACGCAGTATTTT. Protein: CATRGLAVSTDTQYF.

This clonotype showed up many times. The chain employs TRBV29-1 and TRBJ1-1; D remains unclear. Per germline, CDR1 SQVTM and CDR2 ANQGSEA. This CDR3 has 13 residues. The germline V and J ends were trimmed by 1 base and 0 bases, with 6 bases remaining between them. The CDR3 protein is CSVEGKLNTEAFF. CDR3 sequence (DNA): TGCAGCGTTGAAGGCAAACTGAACACTGAAGCTTTCTTT.